Below, one T cell receptor beta chain is given with its context. Sequenced by immunoSEQ multiplex PCR; TCRdb stores in-frame clones only, minus some. The sample carries 91,000 or so clones, roughly 96% recorded once. The sample originates from a study of technical replicates of blood from a few donors. Germline V gene sequence: CDR1 ENHRY, CDR2 SYGVKD. The CDR3 sequence is 15 residues long. V shed 0 bases and J shed 6 bases, with 12 bases lying between them. The rearrangement links TRBV10-3 to TRBJ2-1; possibly TRBD2 for D (6 bases). This TCR derives from a human donor in good health. Sequenced input: T cells isolated from PBMCs. Here the CDR3 reads CAISESQGLGNEQFF. Written as DNA, the CDR3 is TGTGCCATCAGTGAGTCGCAGGGACTGGGCAATGAGCAGTTCTTC.